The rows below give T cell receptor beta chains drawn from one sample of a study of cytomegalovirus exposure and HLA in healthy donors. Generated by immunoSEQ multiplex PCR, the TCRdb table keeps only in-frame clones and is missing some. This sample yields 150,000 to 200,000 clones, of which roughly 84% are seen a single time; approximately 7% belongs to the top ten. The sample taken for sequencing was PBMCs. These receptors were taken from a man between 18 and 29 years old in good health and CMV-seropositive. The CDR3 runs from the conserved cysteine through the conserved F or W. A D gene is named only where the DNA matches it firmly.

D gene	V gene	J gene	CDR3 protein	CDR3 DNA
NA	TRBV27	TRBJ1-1	CASSYWQRDTEAFF	TGTGCCAGCAGTTACTGGCAGAGGGACACTGAAGCTTTCTTT
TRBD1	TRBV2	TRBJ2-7	CASRGGQDYEQYF	TGTGCCAGCAGAGGGGGACAGGACTACGAGCAGTACTTC
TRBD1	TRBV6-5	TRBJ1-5	CASSWDRTGGQPQHF	TGTGCCAGCAGTTGGGACCGGACAGGGGGTCAGCCCCAGCATTTT
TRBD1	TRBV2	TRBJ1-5	CASSWTGASNQPQHF	TGTGCCAGCAGTTGGACAGGGGCTAGCAATCAGCCCCAGCATTTT
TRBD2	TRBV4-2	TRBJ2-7	CASSQDWTSRDYEQYF	TGTGCCAGCAGCCAAGATTGGACTAGTAGGGACTACGAGCAGTACTTC
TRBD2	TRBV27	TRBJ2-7	CASSLYGRGGSYEQYF	TGTGCCAGCAGTTTATATGGGCGGGGGGGCTCCTACGAGCAGTACTTC
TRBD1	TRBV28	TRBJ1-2	CASSLNRGYGYTF	TGTGCCAGCAGTTTAAACAGGGGGTATGGCTACACCTTC
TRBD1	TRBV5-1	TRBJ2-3	CASRDTGADTQYF	TGCGCCAGCAGAGATACAGGGGCCGATACGCAGTATTTT
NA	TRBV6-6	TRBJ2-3	CASSSDDGHTDTQYF	TGTGCCAGCAGTTCCGATGACGGACATACAGATACGCAGTATTTT
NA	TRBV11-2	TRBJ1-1	CASSLQGNTEAFF	TGTGCCAGCAGCTTACAGGGGAACACTGAAGCTTTCTTT
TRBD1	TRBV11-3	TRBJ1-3	CASSADRAGNTIYF	TGTGCCAGCAGCGCCGACAGGGCTGGAAACACCATATATTTT